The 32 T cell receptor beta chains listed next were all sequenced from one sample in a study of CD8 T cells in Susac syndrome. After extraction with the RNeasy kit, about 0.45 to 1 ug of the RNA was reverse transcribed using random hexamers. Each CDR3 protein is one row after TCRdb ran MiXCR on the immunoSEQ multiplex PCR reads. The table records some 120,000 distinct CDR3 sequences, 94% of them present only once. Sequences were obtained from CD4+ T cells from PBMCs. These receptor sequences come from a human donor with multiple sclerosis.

The CDR3 nucleotides are TGTGCCAGCAGCTTTGATCGCTACGAGCAGTACTTC. This gives the protein CASSFDRYEQYF. The V and J genes are TRBV7-2 and TRBJ2-7; D ambiguous. The CDR3 consists of 12 residues. V lost 3 bases and J 3 bases, leaving 6 bases between the germline ends. CDR1 is SGHTA and CDR2 is FQGNSA in the germline V gene.

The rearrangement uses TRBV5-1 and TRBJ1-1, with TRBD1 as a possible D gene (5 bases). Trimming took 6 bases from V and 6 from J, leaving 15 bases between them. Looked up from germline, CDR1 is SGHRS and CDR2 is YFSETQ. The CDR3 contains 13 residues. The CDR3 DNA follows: TGCGCCAGCATCGGGCCAGGGATTGCTGAAGCTTTCTTT. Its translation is CASIGPGIAEAFF.

CDR3 amino acids: CSVEDALNTEAFF. DNA of the CDR3: TGCAGCGTTGAAGACGCACTGAACACTGAAGCTTTCTTT. The chain couples TRBV29-1 to TRBJ1-1; D gene uncertain. Per germline, CDR1 SQVTM and CDR2 ANQGSEA. This CDR3 has 13 amino acids. Trimming removed 0 bases at V and 0 bases at J, with 5 bases between.

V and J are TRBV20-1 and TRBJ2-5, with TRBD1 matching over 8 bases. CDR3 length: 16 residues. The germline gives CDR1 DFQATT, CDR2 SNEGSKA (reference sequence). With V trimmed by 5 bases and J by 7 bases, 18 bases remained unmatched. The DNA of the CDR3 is TGCAGTGCTCCAACCTTCGACAGGGGAGGTTTGGGGACCCAGTACTTC. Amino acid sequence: CSAPTFDRGGLGTQYF.

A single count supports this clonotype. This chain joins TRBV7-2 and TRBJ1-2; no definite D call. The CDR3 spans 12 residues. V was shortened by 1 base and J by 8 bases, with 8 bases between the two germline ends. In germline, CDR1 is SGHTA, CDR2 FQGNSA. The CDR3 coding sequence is TGTGCCAGCAGCTTAGGTACACAAGGCTACACCTTC. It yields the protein CASSLGTQGYTF.

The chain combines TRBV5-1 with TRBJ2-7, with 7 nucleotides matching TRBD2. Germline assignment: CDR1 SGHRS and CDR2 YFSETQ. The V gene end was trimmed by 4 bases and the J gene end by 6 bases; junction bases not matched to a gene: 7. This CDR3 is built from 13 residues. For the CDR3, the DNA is TGCGCCAGCAGCCCCTCCCCGGGAGGCGAGCAGTACTTC. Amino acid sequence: CASSPSPGGEQYF.

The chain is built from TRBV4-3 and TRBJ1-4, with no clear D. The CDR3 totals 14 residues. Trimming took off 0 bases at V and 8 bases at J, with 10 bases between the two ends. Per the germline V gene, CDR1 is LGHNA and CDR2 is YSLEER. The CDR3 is CASSQEPRAEKLFF. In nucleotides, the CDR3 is TGCGCCAGCAGCCAAGAACCGCGGGCGGAAAAACTGTTTTTT.

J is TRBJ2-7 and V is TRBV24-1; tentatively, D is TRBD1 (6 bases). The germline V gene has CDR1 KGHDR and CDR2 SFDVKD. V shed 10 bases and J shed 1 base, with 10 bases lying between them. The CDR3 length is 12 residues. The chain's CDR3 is CATQGQSYEQYF. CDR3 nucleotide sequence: TGTGCCACGCAAGGACAGTCCTACGAGCAGTACTTC.

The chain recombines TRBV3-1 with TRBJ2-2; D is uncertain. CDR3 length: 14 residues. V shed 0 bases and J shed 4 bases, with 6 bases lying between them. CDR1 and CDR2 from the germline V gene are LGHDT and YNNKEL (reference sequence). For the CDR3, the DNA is TGTGCCAGCAGCCAAGAAGGCCCCACCGGGGAGCTGTTTTTT. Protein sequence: CASSQEGPTGELFF.

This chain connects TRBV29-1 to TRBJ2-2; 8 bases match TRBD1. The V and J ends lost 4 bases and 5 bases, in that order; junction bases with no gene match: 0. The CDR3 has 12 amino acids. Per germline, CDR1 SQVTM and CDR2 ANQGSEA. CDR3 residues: CSVGQGTGELFF. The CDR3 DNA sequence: TGCAGCGTTGGACAGGGGACCGGGGAGCTGTTTTTT.

This CDR3 reads CASSYAGGQSEQFF. Here the CDR3 DNA reads TGTGCCAGCAGTTATGCGGGGGGCCAGTCTGAGCAGTTCTTC. The chain couples TRBV12-3 or TRBV12-4 to TRBJ2-1, with 8 bases lining up with TRBD2. With V trimmed by 4 bases and J by 9 bases, 8 bases remained unmatched. This CDR3 region has 14 residues.

The CDR3 DNA sequence: TGTGCCAGCAGTTCCCCGCAGCAGGGGGGTGGCTACACCTTC. Protein: CASSSPQQGGGYTF. This chain uses TRBV27 with TRBJ1-2; TRBD1 matches at 7 bases. Trimming took 4 bases from V and 7 from J; bases not matched to a gene: 9. The CDR3 length is 14 residues. CDR1 and CDR2 from the germline V gene are MNHEY and SMNVEV (reference sequence).

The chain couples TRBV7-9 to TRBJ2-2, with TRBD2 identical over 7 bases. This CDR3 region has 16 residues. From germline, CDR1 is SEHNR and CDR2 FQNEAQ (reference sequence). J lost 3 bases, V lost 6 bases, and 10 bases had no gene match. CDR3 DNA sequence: TGTGCCAGCAGTTTCCGGAGCGGGATAGACACCGGGGAGCTGTTTTTT. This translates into CASSFRSGIDTGELFF.

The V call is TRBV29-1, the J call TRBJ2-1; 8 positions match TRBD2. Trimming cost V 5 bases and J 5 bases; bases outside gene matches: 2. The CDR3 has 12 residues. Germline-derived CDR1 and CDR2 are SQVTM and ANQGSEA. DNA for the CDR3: TGCAGCGTTCGCGGGGGGAACAATGAGCAGTTCTTC. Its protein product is CSVRGGNNEQFF.

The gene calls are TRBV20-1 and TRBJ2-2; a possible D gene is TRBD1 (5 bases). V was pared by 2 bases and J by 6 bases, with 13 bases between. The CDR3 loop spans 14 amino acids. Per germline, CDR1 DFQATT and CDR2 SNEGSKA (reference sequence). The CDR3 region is CSARPPQGSGELFF. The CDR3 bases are TGCAGTGCTAGACCCCCGCAGGGATCCGGGGAGCTGTTTTTT.

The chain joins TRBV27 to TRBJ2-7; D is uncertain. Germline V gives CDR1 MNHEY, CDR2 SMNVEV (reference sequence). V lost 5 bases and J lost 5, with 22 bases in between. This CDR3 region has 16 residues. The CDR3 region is CASSPLGLVGVNEQYF. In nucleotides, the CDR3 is TGTGCCAGCAGTCCCTTAGGGCTAGTTGGAGTGAACGAGCAGTACTTC.

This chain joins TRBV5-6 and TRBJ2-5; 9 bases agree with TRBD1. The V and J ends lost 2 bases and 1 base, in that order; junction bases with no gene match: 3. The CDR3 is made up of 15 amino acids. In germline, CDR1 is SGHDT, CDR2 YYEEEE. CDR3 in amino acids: CASSFRTGAQETQYF. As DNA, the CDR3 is TGTGCCAGCAGCTTCCGGACAGGGGCCCAAGAGACCCAGTACTTC.

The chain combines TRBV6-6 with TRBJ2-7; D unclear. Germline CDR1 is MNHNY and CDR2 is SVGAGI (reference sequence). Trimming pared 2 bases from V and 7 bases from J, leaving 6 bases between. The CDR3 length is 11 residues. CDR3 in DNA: TGTGCCAGCAGTTACGATGGGGAGCAGTACTTC. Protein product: CASSYDGEQYF.

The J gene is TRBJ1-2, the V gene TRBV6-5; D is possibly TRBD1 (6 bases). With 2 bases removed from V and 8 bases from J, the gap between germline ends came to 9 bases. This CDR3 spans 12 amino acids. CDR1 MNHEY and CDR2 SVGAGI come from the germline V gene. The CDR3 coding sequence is TGTGCCAGCAGTTACACGGGGGGCGGCTACACCTTC. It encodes CASSYTGGGYTF.

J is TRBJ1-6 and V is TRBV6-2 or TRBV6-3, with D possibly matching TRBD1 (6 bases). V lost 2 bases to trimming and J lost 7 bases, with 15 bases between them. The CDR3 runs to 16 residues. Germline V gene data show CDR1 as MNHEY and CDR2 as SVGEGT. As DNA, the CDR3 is TGTGCCAGCAGTTACCGGGGGACACGCGGGAATTCACCCCTCCACTTT. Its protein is CASSYRGTRGNSPLHF.

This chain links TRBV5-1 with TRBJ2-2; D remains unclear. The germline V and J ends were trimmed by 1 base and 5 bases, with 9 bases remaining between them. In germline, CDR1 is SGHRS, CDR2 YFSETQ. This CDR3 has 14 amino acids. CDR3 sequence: CASSLRQETGELFF. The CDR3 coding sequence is TGCGCCAGCAGCTTGAGGCAGGAAACCGGGGAGCTGTTTTTT. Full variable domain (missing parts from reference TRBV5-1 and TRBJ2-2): KAGVTQTPRYLIKTRGQQVTLSCSPISGHRSVSWYQQTPGQGLQFLFEYFSETQRNKGNFPGRFSGRQFSNSRSEMNVSTLELGDSALYLCASSLRQETGELFFGEGSRLTVL.

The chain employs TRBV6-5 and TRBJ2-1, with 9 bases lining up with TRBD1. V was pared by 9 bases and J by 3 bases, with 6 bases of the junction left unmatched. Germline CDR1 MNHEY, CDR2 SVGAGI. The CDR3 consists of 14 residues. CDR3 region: CASSGTGRYNEQFF. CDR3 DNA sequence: TGTGCCAGTTCTGGGACAGGGCGCTACAATGAGCAGTTCTTC.

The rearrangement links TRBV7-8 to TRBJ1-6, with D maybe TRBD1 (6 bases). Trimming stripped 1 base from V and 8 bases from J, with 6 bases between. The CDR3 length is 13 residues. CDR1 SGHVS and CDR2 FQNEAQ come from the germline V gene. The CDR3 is CASSLEGDSPLHF. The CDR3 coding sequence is TGTGCCAGCAGCTTAGAGGGGGATTCACCCCTCCACTTT. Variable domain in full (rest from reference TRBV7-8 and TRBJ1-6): GAGVSQSPRYKVAKRGQDVALRCDPISGHVSLFWYQQALGQGPEFLTYFQNEAQLDKSGLPSDRFFAERPEGSVSTLKIQRTQQEDSAVYLCASSLEGDSPLHFGNGTRLTVT.

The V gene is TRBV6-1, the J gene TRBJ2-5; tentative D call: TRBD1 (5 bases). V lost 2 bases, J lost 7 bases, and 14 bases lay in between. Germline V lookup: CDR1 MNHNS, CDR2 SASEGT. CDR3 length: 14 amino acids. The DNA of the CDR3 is TGTGCCAGCAGTGAACAGGGCACCGTTTGGACCCAGTACTTC. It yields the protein CASSEQGTVWTQYF.

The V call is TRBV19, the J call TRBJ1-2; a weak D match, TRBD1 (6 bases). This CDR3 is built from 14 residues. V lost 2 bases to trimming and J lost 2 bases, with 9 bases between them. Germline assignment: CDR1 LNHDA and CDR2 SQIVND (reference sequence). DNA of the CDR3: TGTGCCAGTAGTATAACAGGGATAAACTATGGCTACACCTTC. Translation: CASSITGINYGYTF.

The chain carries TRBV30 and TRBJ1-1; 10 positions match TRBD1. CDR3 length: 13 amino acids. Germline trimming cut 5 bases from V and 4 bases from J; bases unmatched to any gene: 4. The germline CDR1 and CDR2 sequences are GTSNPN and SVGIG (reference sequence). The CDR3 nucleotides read TGTGCCTGGTGTGGGGACAGGGGCACTGAAGCTTTCTTT. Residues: CAWCGDRGTEAFF.

The CDR3 coding sequence is TGTGCCACCCGCCCCGGGGCAGTTACCGGGGAGCTGTTTTTT. Its protein product is CATRPGAVTGELFF. The rearrangement uses TRBV2 and TRBJ2-2; D assignment may be TRBD1 or TRBD2 (5 bases each). Germline assignment: CDR1 SNHLY and CDR2 FYNNEI. The CDR3 runs 14 residues. Trimming took 10 bases from V and 5 from J, leaving 17 bases between them.

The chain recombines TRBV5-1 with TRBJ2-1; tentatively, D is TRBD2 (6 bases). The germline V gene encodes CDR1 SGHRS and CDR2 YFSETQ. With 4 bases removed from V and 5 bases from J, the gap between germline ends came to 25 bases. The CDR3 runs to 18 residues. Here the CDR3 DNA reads TGCGCCAGCAGCCCTCCAGGGTTTCGGGAGACCATAAACAATGAGCAGTTCTTC. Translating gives CASSPPGFRETINNEQFF.

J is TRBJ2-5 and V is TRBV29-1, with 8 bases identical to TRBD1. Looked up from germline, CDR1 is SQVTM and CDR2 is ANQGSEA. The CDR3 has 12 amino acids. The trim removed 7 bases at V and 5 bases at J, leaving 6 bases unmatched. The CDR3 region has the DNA TGCAGCGCCCACAGGGGGTCGGAGACCCAGTACTTC. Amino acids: CSAHRGSETQYF.

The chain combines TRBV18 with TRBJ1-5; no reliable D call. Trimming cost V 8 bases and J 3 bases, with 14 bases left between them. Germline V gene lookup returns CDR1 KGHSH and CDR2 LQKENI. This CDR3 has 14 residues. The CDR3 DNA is TGTGCCAGCCGGGGTCGGACGGACAATCAGCCCCAGCATTTT. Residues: CASRGRTDNQPQHF. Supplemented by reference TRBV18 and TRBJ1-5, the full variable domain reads NAGVMQNPRHLVRRRGQEARLRCSPMKGHSHVYWYRQLPEEGLKFMVYLQKENIIDESGMPKERFSAEFPKEGPSILRIQQVVRGDSAAYFCASRGRTDNQPQHFGDGTRLSIL.

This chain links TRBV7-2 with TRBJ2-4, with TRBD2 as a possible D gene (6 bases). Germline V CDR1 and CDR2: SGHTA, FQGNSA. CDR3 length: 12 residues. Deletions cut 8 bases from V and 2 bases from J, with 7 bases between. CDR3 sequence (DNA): TGTGCCAGCGGGGGGACCAAAAACATTCAGTACTTC. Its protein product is CASGGTKNIQYF. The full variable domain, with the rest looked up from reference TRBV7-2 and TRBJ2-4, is GAGVSQSPSNKVTEKGKDVELRCDPISGHTALYWYRQSLGQGLEFLIYFQGNSAPDKSGLPSDRFSAERTGGSVSTLTIQRTQQEDSAVYLCASGGTKNIQYFGAGTRLSVL.

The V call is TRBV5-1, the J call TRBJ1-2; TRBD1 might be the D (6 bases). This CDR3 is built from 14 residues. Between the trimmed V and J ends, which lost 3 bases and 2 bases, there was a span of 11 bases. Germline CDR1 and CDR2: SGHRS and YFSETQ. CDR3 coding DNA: TGCGCCAGCAGCTGGGGGGACAACAACTATGGCTACACCTTC. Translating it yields CASSWGDNNYGYTF.